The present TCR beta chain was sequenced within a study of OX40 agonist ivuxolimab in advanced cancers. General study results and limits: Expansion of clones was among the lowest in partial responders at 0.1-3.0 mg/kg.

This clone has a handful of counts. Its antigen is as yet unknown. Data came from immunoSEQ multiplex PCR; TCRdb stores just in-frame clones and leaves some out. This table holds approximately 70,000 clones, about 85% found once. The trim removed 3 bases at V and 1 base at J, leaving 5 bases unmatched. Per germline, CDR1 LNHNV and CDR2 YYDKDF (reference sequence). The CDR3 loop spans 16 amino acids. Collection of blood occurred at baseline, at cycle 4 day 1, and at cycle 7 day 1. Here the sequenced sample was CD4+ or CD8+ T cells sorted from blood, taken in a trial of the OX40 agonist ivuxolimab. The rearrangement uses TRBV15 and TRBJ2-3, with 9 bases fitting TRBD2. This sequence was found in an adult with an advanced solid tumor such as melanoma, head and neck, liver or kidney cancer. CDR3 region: CATSRRTSEGTDTQYF. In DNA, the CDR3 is TGTGCCACCAGCAGGAGGACTAGCGAGGGCACAGATACGCAGTATTTT. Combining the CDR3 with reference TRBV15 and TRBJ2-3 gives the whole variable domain DAMVIQNPRYQVTQFGKPVTLSCSQTLNHNVMYWYQQKSSQAPKLLFHYYDKDFNNEADTPDNFQSRRPNTSFCFLDIRSPGLGDTAMYLCATSRRTSEGTDTQYFGPGTRLTVL.